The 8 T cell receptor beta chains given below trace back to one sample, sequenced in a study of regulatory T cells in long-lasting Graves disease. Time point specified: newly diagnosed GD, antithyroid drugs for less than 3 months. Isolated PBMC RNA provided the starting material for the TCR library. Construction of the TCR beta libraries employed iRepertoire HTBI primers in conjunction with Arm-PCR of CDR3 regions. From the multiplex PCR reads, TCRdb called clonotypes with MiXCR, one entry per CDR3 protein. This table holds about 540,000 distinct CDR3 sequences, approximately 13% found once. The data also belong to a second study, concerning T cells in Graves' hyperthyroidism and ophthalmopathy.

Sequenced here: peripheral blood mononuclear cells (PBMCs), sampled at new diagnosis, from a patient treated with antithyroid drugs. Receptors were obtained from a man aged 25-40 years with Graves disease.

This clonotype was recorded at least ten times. The CDR3 here is CASSPTGASTDTQYF. The DNA for the CDR3 is TGCGCCAGCAGCCCCACGGGAGCCAGCACAGATACGCAGTATTTT. The chain couples TRBV5-1 to TRBJ2-3; a possible D gene is TRBD2 (6 bases). The CDR3 length is 15 residues. Germline loops: CDR1 SGHRS, CDR2 YFSETQ. V gave up 4 bases and J gave up 0 bases, with 12 bases separating them.

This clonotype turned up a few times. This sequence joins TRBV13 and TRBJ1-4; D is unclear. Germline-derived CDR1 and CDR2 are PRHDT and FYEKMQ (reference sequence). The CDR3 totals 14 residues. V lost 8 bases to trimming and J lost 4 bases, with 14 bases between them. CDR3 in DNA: TGTGCCAGCGGAGTCTCGGGCCTTAATGAAAAACTGTTTTTT. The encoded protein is CASGVSGLNEKLFF.

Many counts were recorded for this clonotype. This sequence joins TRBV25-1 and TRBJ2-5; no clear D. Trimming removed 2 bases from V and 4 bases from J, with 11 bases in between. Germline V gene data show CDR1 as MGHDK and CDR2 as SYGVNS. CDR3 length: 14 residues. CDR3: CASSENYPRETQYF. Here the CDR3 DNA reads TGTGCCAGCAGTGAAAACTACCCCCGAGAGACCCAGTACTTC. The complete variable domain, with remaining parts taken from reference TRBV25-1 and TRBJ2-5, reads EADIYQTPRYLVIGTGKKITLECSQTMGHDKMYWYQQDPGMELHLIHYSYGVNSTEKGDLSSESTVSRIRTEHFPLTLESARPSHTSQYLCASSENYPRETQYFGPGTRLLVL.

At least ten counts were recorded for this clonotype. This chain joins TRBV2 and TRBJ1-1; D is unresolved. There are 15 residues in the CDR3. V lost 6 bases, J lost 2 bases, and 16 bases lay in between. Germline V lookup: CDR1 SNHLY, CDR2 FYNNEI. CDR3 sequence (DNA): TGTGCCAGCAGCAGAGTACACCCAGCAAACACTGAAGCTTTCTTT. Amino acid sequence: CASSRVHPANTEAFF.

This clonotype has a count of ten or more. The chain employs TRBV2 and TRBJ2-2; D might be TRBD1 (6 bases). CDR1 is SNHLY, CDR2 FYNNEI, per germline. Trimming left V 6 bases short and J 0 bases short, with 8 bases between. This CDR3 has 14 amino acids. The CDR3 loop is CASRGQPNTGELFF. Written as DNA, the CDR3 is TGTGCCAGCAGGGGACAACCGAACACCGGGGAGCTGTTTTTT.

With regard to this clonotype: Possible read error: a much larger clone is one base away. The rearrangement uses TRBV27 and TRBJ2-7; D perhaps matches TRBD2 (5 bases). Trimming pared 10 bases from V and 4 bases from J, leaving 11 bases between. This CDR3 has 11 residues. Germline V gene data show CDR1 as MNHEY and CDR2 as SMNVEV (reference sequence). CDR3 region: CAIFRGYEQYF. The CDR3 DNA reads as TGTGCCATTTTCCGGGGTTACGAGCAGTACTTC.

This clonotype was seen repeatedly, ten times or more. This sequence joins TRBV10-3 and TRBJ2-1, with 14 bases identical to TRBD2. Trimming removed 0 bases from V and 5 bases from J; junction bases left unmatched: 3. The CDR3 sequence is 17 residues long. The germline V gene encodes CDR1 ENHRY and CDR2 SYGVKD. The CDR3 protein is CAISESGGLAGDNEQFF. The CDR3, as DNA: TGTGCCATCAGTGAGTCAGGGGGACTAGCGGGGGACAATGAGCAGTTCTTC.

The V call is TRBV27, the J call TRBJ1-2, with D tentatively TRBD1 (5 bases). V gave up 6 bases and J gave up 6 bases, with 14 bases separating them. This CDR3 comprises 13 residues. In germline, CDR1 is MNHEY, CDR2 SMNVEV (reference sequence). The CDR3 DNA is TGTGCCAGCAGACAACAGGAAGGCGATGGCTACACCTTC. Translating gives CASRQQEGDGYTF.